The rows below give T cell receptor beta chains drawn from one sample of a study of OX40 agonist ivuxolimab in advanced cancers. Clones were sequenced by immunoSEQ multiplex PCR, and TCRdb holds only the in-frame ones, with some missing. Among tens of thousands of clones listed, approximately 86% were seen once. The input for sequencing was CD4+ or CD8+ T cells sorted from blood, taken in a trial of the OX40 agonist ivuxolimab. The receptor source for this set is an adult with an advanced solid tumor such as melanoma, head and neck, liver or kidney cancer. The CDR3 runs from the conserved cysteine through the conserved F or W. A D gene is named only where the DNA matches it firmly. Not every row has a clone size; where given, it reads once, few, many or a size class.

CDR3 DNA,CDR3 protein,D gene,J gene,V gene,clone size
TGTGCCAGCAGTCGGGGGTACTCCTATAATTCACCCCTCCACTTT,CASSRGYSYNSPLHF,NA,TRBJ1-6,TRBV5-6,NA
TGTGCCAGCAGCTCCGGCCTTGTGAACACCGGGGAGCTGTTTTTT,CASSSGLVNTGELFF,NA,TRBJ2-2,TRBV7-6,few
TGCAGTGCACAGAACCAAGAGACCCAGTACTTC,CSAQNQETQYF,NA,TRBJ2-5,TRBV20-1,NA
TGTGCCAGCAGCTTCCAACTATCGAATAAAGAGACCCAGTACTTC,CASSFQLSNKETQYF,NA,TRBJ2-5,TRBV11-1,NA
TGTGCCAGCAGTCCGGGACAGGGGATAGATACGCAGTATTTT,CASSPGQGIDTQYF,TRBD1,TRBJ2-3,TRBV6-6,NA
TGTGCCAGCAGTTACTCGTCGAGCACAGATACGCAGTATTTT,CASSYSSSTDTQYF,NA,TRBJ2-3,TRBV6-5,NA
TGTGCCAGCAGCTTGGCCACGACCAGCACAGATACGCAGTATTTT,CASSLATTSTDTQYF,NA,TRBJ2-3,TRBV7-2,NA
TGTGCCAGCTCGTCTGAGACCCAGTACTTC,CASSSETQYF,NA,TRBJ2-5,TRBV6-6,NA
TGCGCCAGCAGACTCCCGGCTAGCGGGAGTATCGAGACCCAGTACTTC,CASRLPASGSIETQYF,TRBD2,TRBJ2-5,TRBV5-1,NA
TGCGCCAGCAGCTCACAGGGAGCTAATGAAAAACTGTTTTTT,CASSSQGANEKLFF,NA,TRBJ1-4,TRBV5-1,NA
TGTGCCAGCAGCCCCGTACCCGGGACAGGAGACACCGGGGAGCTGTTTTTT,CASSPVPGTGDTGELFF,TRBD1,TRBJ2-2,TRBV9,once
TGTGCCAGCAGCTCACGGGGGAGAACCGACTGTTTTGTGGCGGCCGAGCAGTACTTC,CASSSRGRTDCFVAAEQYF,NA,TRBJ2-7,TRBV6-4,NA
TGCGCCAGCAGCTTGGTCCAGACGCGGGACCGGTCCCGTCCCTACGAGCAGTACTTC,CASSLVQTRDRSRPYEQYF,NA,TRBJ2-7,TRBV5-1,NA
TGTGCCAGCTCTAGTGGGCTAGCGGCAGATACGCAGTATTTT,CASSSGLAADTQYF,TRBD2,TRBJ2-3,TRBV28,once
TGTGCCAGCAGCTCTTTAGCGGGAGAGTACTACAATGAGCAGTTCTTC,CASSSLAGEYYNEQFF,TRBD2,TRBJ2-1,TRBV14,once
TGTGCCAGCCAACATAGGGGGGAAGAGGCCCAGTACTTC,CASQHRGEEAQYF,NA,TRBJ2-5,TRBV7-2,NA